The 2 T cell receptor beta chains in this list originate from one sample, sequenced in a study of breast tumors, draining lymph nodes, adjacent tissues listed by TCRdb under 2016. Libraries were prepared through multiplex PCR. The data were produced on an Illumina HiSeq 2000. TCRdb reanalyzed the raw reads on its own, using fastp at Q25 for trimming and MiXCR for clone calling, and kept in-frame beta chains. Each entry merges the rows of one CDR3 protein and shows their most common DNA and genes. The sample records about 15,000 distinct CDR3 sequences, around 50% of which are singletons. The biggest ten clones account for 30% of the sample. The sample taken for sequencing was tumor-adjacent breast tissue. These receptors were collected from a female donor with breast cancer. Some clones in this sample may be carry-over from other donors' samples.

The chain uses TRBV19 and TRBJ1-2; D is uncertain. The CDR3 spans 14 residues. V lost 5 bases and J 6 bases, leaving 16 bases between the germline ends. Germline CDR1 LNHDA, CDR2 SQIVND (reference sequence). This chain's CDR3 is CASSYDQIPNGYTF. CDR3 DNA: TGTGCCAGTAGTTACGATCAGATCCCAAATGGCTACACCTTC. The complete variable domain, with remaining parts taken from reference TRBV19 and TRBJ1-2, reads DGGITQSPKYLFRKEGQNVTLSCEQNLNHDAMYWYRQDPGQGLRLIYYSQIVNDFQKGDIAEGYSVSREKKESFPLTVTSAQKNPTAFYLCASSYDQIPNGYTFGSGTRLTVV.

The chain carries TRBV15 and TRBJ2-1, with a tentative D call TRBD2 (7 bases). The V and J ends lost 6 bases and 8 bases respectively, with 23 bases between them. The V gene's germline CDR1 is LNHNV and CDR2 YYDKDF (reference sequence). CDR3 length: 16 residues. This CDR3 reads CATSSPDSLGGDEQFF. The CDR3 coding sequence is TGTGCCACCAGTAGCCCGGACAGCCTGGGAGGGGATGAGCAGTTCTTC.